This T cell receptor (beta chain) was obtained from a study of blood T cell repertoires in COVID-19 (dated by TCRdb to about 2020). For the wider study: The collaborator samples originated in the United States, Italy and Spain and spanned the acute and convalescent phases of COVID-19. The prospective study material was composed of cDNA or gDNA derived from T cells, B-cell-depleted T cells, or PBMCs. The dataset comprised deeply sampled blood TCRbeta repertoires from subjects exposed to, actively infected with, or recovered from COVID-19. The repertoires were made available in a free public database intended to serve as a resource for research on the immune response to SARS-CoV-2. Samples were obtained from the ongoing ImmuneRACE study (first 160 participants) and from approximately 1,200 subjects provided by 6 global collaborators. Nearly every sample came with metadata listing a de-identified subject ID, COVID-19 status, age in years and sex. Where available, HLA class I and class II types were obtained from metadata supplied by the sample provider rather than from assay-based typing.

The table lists this clone with a few counts. Its antigen target is currently unknown. No much larger clone is present one base from it, and per-base qualities are unavailable. One collaborating source in Seattle enrolled patients during active infection and followed them longitudinally through the course of disease. Each collaborating institution followed its own protocols to collect whole blood in K2EDTA tubes. For TCRbeta analysis, collaborator samples were shipped as frozen whole blood, as isolated PBMCs, or as DNA extracted from either sample type. TCRbeta CDR3 regions were amplified from genomic DNA using the immunoSEQ Assay, a bias-controlled multiplex PCR. The original methods were these. The number of nucleated cells in each sample was estimated by amplification of reference gene primers within the assay. To quantify the absolute abundance of each unique TCRbeta CDR3 rearrangement, sequence reads were collapsed and filtered. For each sample, productive Simpson clonality was calculated as the square root of Simpson's diversity index over productive rearrangements. The table comes from immuneACCESS by way of TCRdb, which keeps in-frame sequences with V and J called. Part of the clones is missing from these tables; in studies checked, under half for an unresolved V gene and the rest for unknown reasons. The V and J calls and clone size were taken over from that table, and D and trimming were inferred from the DNA. The sample has about 87,000 clones on record, roughly 84% of them singletons. The ten largest clones capture around 3.3% of the sample.

Findings and caveats that apply to the study as a whole: How much clinical and demographic metadata was included differed by source and by participant, and the metadata was provided uncurated.

This receptor was taken from a woman of 80 years or more with COVID-19, enrolled during active disease. Sequenced input: peripheral blood.

In nucleotides, the sequence is TGTGCCAGCAGGGGCGCGGGTCAGCCCCAGCATTTT. Protein translation: CASRGAGQPQHF. The V and J genes are TRBV12-3 or TRBV12-4 and TRBJ1-5; no D gene can be assigned with confidence. V is pared back by 6 bases and J by 6 bases, with 9 bases lying between the germline termini. Including the terminal cysteine and phenylalanine, the CDR3 comprises 12 residues. The CDR3 DNA has 36 bases and is translated from base 1.